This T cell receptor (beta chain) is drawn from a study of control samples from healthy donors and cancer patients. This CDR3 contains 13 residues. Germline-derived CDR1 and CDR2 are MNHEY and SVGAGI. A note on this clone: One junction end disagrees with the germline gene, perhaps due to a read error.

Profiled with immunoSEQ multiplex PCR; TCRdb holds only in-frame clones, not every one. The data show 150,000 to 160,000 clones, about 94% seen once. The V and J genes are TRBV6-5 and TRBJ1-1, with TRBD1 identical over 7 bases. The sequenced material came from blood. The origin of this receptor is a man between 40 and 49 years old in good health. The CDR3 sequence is CASSYDRDSHKRF. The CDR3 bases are TGTGCCAGCAGTTACGATAGGGACAGCCATAAGCGGTTT.